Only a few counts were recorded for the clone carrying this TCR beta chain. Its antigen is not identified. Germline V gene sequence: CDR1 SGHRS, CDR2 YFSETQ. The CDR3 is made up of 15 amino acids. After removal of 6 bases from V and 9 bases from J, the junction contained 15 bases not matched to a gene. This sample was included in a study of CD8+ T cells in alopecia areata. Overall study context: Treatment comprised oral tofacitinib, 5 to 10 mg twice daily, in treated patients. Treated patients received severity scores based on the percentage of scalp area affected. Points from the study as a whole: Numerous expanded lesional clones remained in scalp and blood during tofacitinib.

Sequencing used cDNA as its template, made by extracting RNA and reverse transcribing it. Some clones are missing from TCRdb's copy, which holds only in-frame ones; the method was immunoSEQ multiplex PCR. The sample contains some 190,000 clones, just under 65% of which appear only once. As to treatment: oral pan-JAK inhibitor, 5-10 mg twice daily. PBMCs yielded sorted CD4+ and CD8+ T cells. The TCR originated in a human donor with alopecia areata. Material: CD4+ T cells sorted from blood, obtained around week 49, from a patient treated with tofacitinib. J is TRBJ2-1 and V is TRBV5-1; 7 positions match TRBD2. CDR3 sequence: CASTPGASGPLEQFF. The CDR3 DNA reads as TGCGCCAGCACACCTGGGGCTAGCGGTCCACTTGAGCAGTTCTTC.